The next 11 T cell receptor beta chains were all read from a single sample in a study of T-cell reconstitution after alpha-beta-depleted transplantation in children. Unique molecular identifiers tagged the TCRbeta library. TCRdb processed the PCR reads anew with MiXCR; each CDR3 protein has one entry. This table has some 120,000 distinct CDR3 sequences, approximately 10% appearing once. Sequenced material: PBMCs, taken before TCRalphabeta/CD19-depleted stem cell transplant. The receptors were sampled from a boy between 2 and 10 years old with acute lymphoblastic leukemia, due to receive a stem cell transplant.

This clonotype has ten or more counts. This chain joins TRBV6-2 or TRBV6-3 and TRBJ2-1; a weak D match, TRBD2 (6 bases). The CDR3 sequence is 14 residues long. Deletions cut 7 bases from V and 10 bases from J, with 20 bases between. Germline lookup yields CDR1 MNHEY and CDR2 SVGEGT. This CDR3 reads CASIGNRNLAEQFF. The CDR3 DNA reads as TGTGCCAGCATTGGAAATAGAAACCTAGCGGAGCAGTTCTTC.

This clonotype was found many times. The chain combines TRBV6-1 with TRBJ2-3, with 9 bases lining up with TRBD2. Looked up from germline, CDR1 is MNHNS and CDR2 is SASEGT. J lost 2 bases, V lost 0 bases, and 12 bases had no gene match. The CDR3 runs to 19 residues. The chain's CDR3 is CASSEARAGGPLYTDTQYF. CDR3 nucleotides: TGTGCCAGCAGTGAAGCGCGCGCGGGAGGGCCGTTGTACACAGATACGCAGTATTTT.

This clonotype was counted between two and nine times. This chain uses TRBV5-1 with TRBJ1-1, with D possibly TRBD1 on 6 matching bases. V lost 1 base to trimming and J lost 0 bases, with 10 bases between them. The CDR3 covers 15 residues. Germline V gene sequence: CDR1 SGHRS, CDR2 YFSETQ. The CDR3 sequence is CASSLYGDMNTEAFF. The CDR3 DNA is TGCGCCAGCAGCTTGTACGGGGACATGAACACTGAAGCTTTCTTT.

Written as DNA, the CDR3 is TGTGCCAGTAGTAGACTAGCGGGACACTCTGGGGCCAACGTCCTGACTTTC. This translates into CASSRLAGHSGANVLTF. The chain recombines TRBV19 with TRBJ2-6; 11 bases are shared with TRBD2. Germline V lookup: CDR1 LNHDA, CDR2 SQIVND (reference sequence). V gave up 4 bases and J gave up 0 bases; unmatched junction bases: 2. The CDR3 runs 17 residues.

The V gene is TRBV27, the J gene TRBJ1-4; unclear D gene. Trimming took off 2 bases at V and 0 bases at J, with 4 bases between the two ends. This CDR3 comprises 14 residues. Germline lookup yields CDR1 MNHEY and CDR2 SMNVEV (reference sequence). CDR3 DNA sequence: TGTGCCAGCAGTTTACGACCAACTAATGAAAAACTGTTTTTT. Amino acid sequence: CASSLRPTNEKLFF.

This chain connects TRBV4-2 to TRBJ2-2; D is possibly TRBD2 (5 bases). Germline V gives CDR1 LGHNA, CDR2 YNFKEQ. The V gene lost 4 bases and the J gene lost 6 bases, with 12 bases spanning the gap. The CDR3 spans 14 residues. DNA of the CDR3: TGTGCCAGCAGCCCTGGACTGCACTCCGGGGAGCTGTTTTTT. This codes for CASSPGLHSGELFF.

The sample holds a few counts of this clonotype. The chain links TRBV6-1 to TRBJ2-3; D perhaps matches TRBD1 (5 bases). V lost 6 bases to trimming and J lost 5 bases, with 15 bases between them. The CDR3 extends over 14 amino acids. Germline-derived CDR1 and CDR2 are MNHNS and SASEGT. CDR3 DNA sequence: TGTGCCAGCAGGGCGACAGTGACCATAGATACGCAGTATTTT. Amino acids: CASRATVTIDTQYF.

At least ten counts were recorded for this clonotype. The V gene is TRBV14, the J gene TRBJ2-2; no definite D call. The CDR3 consists of 13 residues. Trimming pared 3 bases from V and 5 bases from J, leaving 7 bases between. Germline assignment: CDR1 SGHDN and CDR2 FVKESK. The CDR3 region has the DNA TGTGCCAGCAGCCAGAAGCGTACCGGGGAGCTGTTTTTT. This encodes CASSQKRTGELFF.

The chain recombines TRBV20-1 with TRBJ2-7; 9 bases are shared with TRBD1. This CDR3 has 18 amino acids. J was trimmed by 2 bases and V by 0 bases; bases with no gene match: 14. Germline CDR1 and CDR2: DFQATT and SNEGSKA (reference sequence). DNA for the CDR3: TGCAGTGCTAGAGATCCAGTTCGCGGGACAGGGACGACCTACGAGCAGTACTTC. Translated: CSARDPVRGTGTTYEQYF.

At least ten counts were recorded for this clonotype. The V call is TRBV7-8, the J call TRBJ2-1, with unresolved D. Germline V CDR1 and CDR2: SGHVS, FQNEAQ. The CDR3 is 16 amino acids. V lost 5 bases to trimming and J lost 5 bases, with 19 bases between them. The CDR3 bases are TGTGCCAGCAGCCTAGGTGGTTTAAATGGGAACAATGAGCAGTTCTTC. It codes for CASSLGGLNGNNEQFF.

V gene TRBV5-1 combines with J gene TRBJ2-7, with D unresolved. There are 16 residues in the CDR3. Germline V CDR1 and CDR2: SGHRS, YFSETQ. V was cut by 0 bases and J by 1 base, with 14 bases left in between. The CDR3 sequence: CASSLGAGQASYEQYF. Here the CDR3 DNA reads TGCGCCAGCAGCTTGGGGGCAGGTCAAGCATCCTACGAGCAGTACTTC.